The 29 T cell receptor beta chains reported below all come from one sample, sequenced in a study of T cells in Graves' hyperthyroidism and ophthalmopathy. Authors of the study amplified TCR beta CDR3 regions from RNA transcripts. TCR CDR3 underwent first-round RT-PCR with the HTBI primer set. TCRdb reanalysed the multiplex PCR reads using MiXCR and keeps one entry per CDR3 protein. This sample has hundreds of thousands of distinct CDR3 sequences; under 45% occur once, and the top ten carry around a third. Material: blood. The origin of the receptors is a woman aged 40 to 49 with Graves' hyperthyroidism.

This rearrangement joins TRBV2 to TRBJ1-3, with D hard to call. This CDR3 has 16 residues. V lost 4 bases to trimming and J lost 1 base, with 14 bases between them. Germline assignment: CDR1 SNHLY and CDR2 FYNNEI. The CDR3 nucleotides read TGTGCCAGCAGTGGTCGGGTGCTCCGATCTGGAAACACCATATATTTT. The encoded protein is CASSGRVLRSGNTIYF.

The count of this clonotype is one. This chain links TRBV19 with TRBJ1-2; TRBD1 aligns across 7 bases. V was clipped by 9 bases and J by 4 bases; unmatched bases: 17. Per germline, CDR1 LNHDA and CDR2 SQIVND (reference sequence). The CDR3 loop spans 16 amino acids. In nucleotides, the CDR3 is TGTGCCAGCTCACCTCACGTAGGGGGGACAGTCTATGGCTACACCTTC. Residues: CASSPHVGGTVYGYTF.

A few counts support this clonotype. The chain employs TRBV19 and TRBJ1-1; D gene ambiguous. Trimming shortened V by 0 bases and J by 1 base, and 18 bases separated the two germline ends. The germline V gene has CDR1 LNHDA and CDR2 SQIVND (reference sequence). The CDR3 is 18 residues long. This CDR3 is CASSIDPRDKLGNTEAFF. The CDR3 region has the DNA TGTGCCAGTAGTATAGATCCGCGCGACAAGCTGGGGAACACTGAAGCTTTCTTT.

This clonotype was recorded a few times. This chain links TRBV4-1 with TRBJ2-5; 9 nucleotides align to TRBD1. Trimming cost V 3 bases and J 1 base; bases outside gene matches: 9. CDR1 MGHRA and CDR2 YSYEKL come from the germline V gene. This CDR3 region has 17 residues. The CDR3 region is CASSQVTGGSVQETQYF. CDR3 nucleotides: TGCGCCAGCAGCCAGGTTACAGGGGGCTCCGTCCAAGAGACCCAGTACTTC.

The rearrangement uses TRBV10-3 and TRBJ1-1; D unresolved. Trimming removed 5 bases at V and 0 bases at J, with 13 bases between. Germline CDR1 and CDR2: ENHRY and SYGVKD. This CDR3 has 15 residues. The CDR3 DNA follows: TGTGCCATCAGTTACGCCACCGTTTTGAACACTGAAGCTTTCTTT. It specifies CAISYATVLNTEAFF.

There are many counts of this clonotype. The chain employs TRBV2 and TRBJ2-5, with D possibly TRBD1 on 6 matching bases. Per the germline V gene, CDR1 is SNHLY and CDR2 is FYNNEI. The CDR3 is 14 amino acids. Trimming pared 4 bases from V and 3 bases from J, leaving 12 bases between. CDR3 sequence reads: CASSVGQGKETQYF. The CDR3 region has the DNA TGTGCCAGCAGTGTGGGCCAGGGGAAAGAGACCCAGTACTTC.

This clonotype was found many times. The chain links TRBV10-3 to TRBJ1-6; D not resolved. Germline CDR1 reads ENHRY; CDR2 reads SYGVKD. V lost 0 bases and J 10 bases, leaving 19 bases between the germline ends. The CDR3 is 17 residues long. CDR3 DNA sequence: TGTGCCATCAGTGAGTCCTCAAGTAACAGCCGCCAATCACCCCTCCACTTT. It translates to CAISESSSNSRQSPLHF.

The table lists this clonotype with a few counts. The CDR3 coding sequence is TGTGCCAGTAGACTAGTTTGCCTCCCCGGGGAGCTGTTTTTT. Protein product: CASRLVCLPGELFF. The chain uses TRBV15 and TRBJ2-2, with D possibly TRBD2 on 6 matching bases. With 10 bases removed from V and 6 bases from J, the gap between germline ends came to 18 bases. CDR3 length: 14 amino acids. CDR1 and CDR2 (germline): LNHNV, YYDKDF (reference sequence). The full variable domain, with the rest looked up from reference TRBV15 and TRBJ2-2, is DAMVIQNPRYQVTQFGKPVTLSCSQTLNHNVMYWYQQKSSQAPKLLFHYYDKDFNNEADTPDNFQSRRPNTSFCFLDIRSPGLGDTAMYLCASRLVCLPGELFFGEGSRLTVL.

For the CDR3, the DNA is TGTGCCAGCAACTTTACAGGGGACGAGCAGTACTTC. Its protein product is CASNFTGDEQYF. The rearrangement links TRBV11-2 to TRBJ2-7; 7 nucleotides match TRBD1. Germline lookup yields CDR1 SGHAT and CDR2 FQNNGV. This CDR3 is built from 12 residues. Trimming removed 7 bases from V and 5 bases from J; junction bases left unmatched: 5.

The chain employs TRBV2 and TRBJ1-1, with no clear D. The CDR3 runs 11 residues. Trimming stripped 4 bases from V and 11 bases from J, with 11 bases between. Germline V CDR1 and CDR2: SNHLY, FYNNEI. CDR3 bases: TGTGCCAGCAGTGCTGACTCTAGGGCTTTCTTT. Its protein product is CASSADSRAFF.

In its sample, this clonotype was seen many times. The V and J genes are TRBV19 and TRBJ1-5; D gene uncertain. Germline V gene lookup returns CDR1 LNHDA and CDR2 SQIVND (reference sequence). This CDR3 is built from 15 residues. Trimming took 6 bases from V and 0 from J, leaving 12 bases between them. The CDR3 loop is CASRSRVDSNQPQHF. In DNA, the CDR3 is TGTGCCAGTAGATCTAGGGTTGATAGCAATCAGCCCCAGCATTTT. Using reference TRBV19 and TRBJ1-5 for the parts outside the CDR3, the full variable domain is DGGITQSPKYLFRKEGQNVTLSCEQNLNHDAMYWYRQDPGQGLRLIYYSQIVNDFQKGDIAEGYSVSREKKESFPLTVTSAQKNPTAFYLCASRSRVDSNQPQHFGDGTRLSIL.

As for this clonotype: Sequence at one end of the junction differs from germline and may be a read error. The V gene is TRBV10-3, the J gene TRBJ2-7; D is tentatively TRBD1 or TRBD2 (6 bases each). This CDR3 is built from 13 residues. Germline lookup yields CDR1 ENHRY and CDR2 SYGVKD. The CDR3 protein is CAIRGGERDTSFF. In DNA, the CDR3 is TGTGCCATCAGGGGGGGCGAAAGGGACACGTCGTTCTTC.

The CDR3 DNA reads TGTGCCAGTCAGTACAGGGGATGGAGACATGGCTACACCTTC. It is translated as CASQYRGWRHGYTF. V and J are TRBV2 and TRBJ1-2, with TRBD1 matching over 7 bases. Germline V CDR1 and CDR2: SNHLY, FYNNEI. The trim removed 9 bases at V and 6 bases at J, leaving 13 bases unmatched. This CDR3 contains 14 residues.

There are many counts of this clonotype. This chain joins TRBV7-3 and TRBJ2-2; no definite D call. V lost 5 bases to trimming and J lost 3 bases, with 4 bases between them. The CDR3 runs 12 residues. CDR1 SGHTA and CDR2 FQGTGA come from the germline V gene. The CDR3 nucleotides are TGTGCCAGCAGCCCGGACACCGGGGAGCTGTTTTTT. Its translation: CASSPDTGELFF.

This CDR3 reads CASSLTFSSGANVLTF. As DNA, the CDR3 is TGTGCCAGCAGTTTGACTTTCAGCTCTGGGGCCAACGTCCTGACTTTC. The rearrangement uses TRBV6-5 and TRBJ2-6; no clear D. The CDR3 is 16 amino acids. V was pared by 4 bases and J by 0 bases, with 10 bases between. Germline assignment: CDR1 MNHEY and CDR2 SVGAGI.

The table lists this clonotype with many counts. The V and J genes are TRBV19 and TRBJ1-1; TRBD1 might be the D (6 bases). Trimming took 5 bases from V and 0 from J, leaving 13 bases between them. CDR1 LNHDA and CDR2 SQIVND come from the germline V gene (reference sequence). The CDR3 is 15 residues long. CDR3 sequence reads: CASSSRTELNTEAFF. The CDR3 nucleotides are TGTGCCAGTAGTTCCCGGACAGAACTGAACACTGAAGCTTTCTTT. Drawing the rest from reference TRBV19 and TRBJ1-1, the complete variable domain is DGGITQSPKYLFRKEGQNVTLSCEQNLNHDAMYWYRQDPGQGLRLIYYSQIVNDFQKGDIAEGYSVSREKKESFPLTVTSAQKNPTAFYLCASSSRTELNTEAFFGQGTRLTVV.

CDR3 loop: CSADRVGTDYEQYF. Here the CDR3 DNA reads TGCAGTGCCGATCGAGTGGGAACTGACTACGAGCAGTACTTC. The rearrangement links TRBV20-1 to TRBJ2-7; no reliable D call. Per germline, CDR1 DFQATT and CDR2 SNEGSKA (reference sequence). The CDR3 is 14 residues long. With 6 bases removed from V and 3 bases from J, the gap between germline ends came to 18 bases.

This sequence joins TRBV30 and TRBJ1-1, with D hard to call. The V and J ends lost 6 bases and 6 bases respectively, with 11 bases between them. The CDR3 consists of 11 residues. The germline gives CDR1 GTSNPN, CDR2 SVGIG (reference sequence). The CDR3 bases are TGTGCCTGCGCAGTACGTCCTGAAGCTTTCTTT. As protein: CACAVRPEAFF.

The table lists this clonotype with many counts. The chain carries TRBV19 and TRBJ1-5, with D maybe TRBD1 (5 bases). CDR3 length: 12 amino acids. Trimming shortened V by 4 bases and J by 9 bases, and 10 bases separated the two germline ends. Germline-derived CDR1 and CDR2 are LNHDA and SQIVND (reference sequence). Here the CDR3 reads CASSTGGSPQHF. The CDR3 DNA sequence: TGTGCCAGTAGTACGGGGGGATCGCCCCAGCATTTT.

This rearrangement joins TRBV20-1 to TRBJ1-1; TRBD1 matches at 7 bases. Germline-derived CDR1 and CDR2 are DFQATT and SNEGSKA (reference sequence). V gave up 3 bases and J gave up 6 bases; unmatched junction bases: 10. This CDR3 is built from 14 residues. CDR3 amino acids: CSARDFKQGPEAFF. As DNA, the CDR3 is TGCAGTGCTAGGGATTTCAAACAGGGGCCTGAAGCTTTCTTT.

V is TRBV5-6 and J is TRBJ1-2; D may be TRBD1 (6 bases). CDR1 is SGHDT and CDR2 is YYEEEE in the germline V gene. Trimming stripped 5 bases from V and 3 bases from J, with 11 bases between. The CDR3 is 13 residues long. The CDR3 region has the DNA TGTGCCAGCAGTAAGGACAGACACTATGGCTACACCTTC. Protein: CASSKDRHYGYTF.

The rearrangement uses TRBV19 and TRBJ1-5; D possibly corresponds to TRBD1 (6 bases). This CDR3 spans 17 amino acids. Per the germline V gene, CDR1 is LNHDA and CDR2 is SQIVND (reference sequence). V was shortened by 11 bases and J by 0 bases, with 23 bases between the two germline ends. Here the CDR3 DNA reads TGTGCCTGGAGTGGGGACCGGACAGTCCATAGCAATCAGCCCCAGCATTTT. Amino acids: CAWSGDRTVHSNQPQHF.

This clonotype was observed a handful of times. The V call is TRBV7-9, the J call TRBJ1-1, with D unresolved. The CDR3 length is 17 residues. The V and J ends lost 2 bases and 3 bases respectively, with 19 bases between them. Germline V gene lookup returns CDR1 SEHNR and CDR2 FQNEAQ (reference sequence). The CDR3 here is CASSLNSLSWGDTEAFF. In nucleotides, the CDR3 is TGTGCCAGCAGCTTAAACTCCTTGTCCTGGGGAGACACTGAAGCTTTCTTT.

This clonotype was found many times. This chain joins TRBV7-9 and TRBJ2-7; D is unclear. V dropped 4 bases and J dropped 1 base, with 8 bases sitting between them. The CDR3 runs to 13 residues. The V gene's germline CDR1 is SEHNR and CDR2 FQNEAQ (reference sequence). This CDR3 is CASSSTVSYEQYF. The CDR3 DNA is TGTGCCAGCAGCTCGACGGTGTCCTACGAGCAGTACTTC.

With regard to this clonotype: A read error may explain this, as a much larger clone is one base away. The chain links TRBV2 to TRBJ1-2; D may be TRBD1 (5 bases). Germline CDR1 is SNHLY and CDR2 is FYNNEI. CDR3 length: 13 amino acids. V lost 4 bases and J lost 2, with 8 bases in between. Written as DNA, the CDR3 is TGTGCCAGCAGTGTGAGGACAAACTATGGCTACACCTTC. It translates to CASSVRTNYGYTF.

As regards this clonotype: An end of the junction does not agree with germline; a read error may underlie this. The chain combines TRBV6-6 with TRBJ1-2, with a possible D match to TRBD1 (6 bases). The germline V gene encodes CDR1 MNHNY and CDR2 SVGAGI (reference sequence). The CDR3 loop spans 11 amino acids. The CDR3 loop reads CASSSVRTASF. In nucleotides, the CDR3 is TGTGCCAGCAGCTCCGTCCGGACAGCAAGCTTC.

This clonotype was detected many times. V and J are TRBV20-1 and TRBJ2-7; D remains unclear. The V gene lost 6 bases and the J gene lost 3 bases, with 9 bases spanning the gap. CDR3 size: 11 residues. CDR1 is DFQATT and CDR2 is SNEGSKA in the germline V gene (reference sequence). CDR3 loop: CSAARYYEQYF. CDR3 nucleotide sequence: TGCAGTGCCGCCCGGTACTACGAGCAGTACTTC.

V and J are TRBV29-1 and TRBJ1-6; 10 bases match TRBD1. Per the germline V gene, CDR1 is SQVTM and CDR2 is ANQGSEA. The CDR3 loop spans 17 amino acids. With 8 bases clipped from V and 9 bases from J, the junction kept 19 bases outside the gene matches. This CDR3 reads CSLDRDRGEGGSSPLHF. CDR3 DNA: TGCAGCTTGGATCGGGACAGGGGTGAAGGTGGGAGTTCACCCCTCCACTTT.

This sequence joins TRBV2 and TRBJ1-3; unclear D gene. The ends were cut back, 7 bases at V and 6 bases at J, with 13 bases in the middle. The CDR3 runs 13 residues. Germline CDR1 SNHLY, CDR2 FYNNEI. CDR3 loop: CASTLQQSNTIYF. The CDR3 DNA sequence: TGTGCCAGCACCCTTCAGCAGTCAAACACCATATATTTT. Full variable domain (remainder filled in from reference TRBV2 and TRBJ1-3): EPEVTQTPSHQVTQMGQEVILRCVPISNHLYFYWYRQILGQKVEFLVSFYNNEISEKSEIFDDQFSVERPDGSNFTLKIRSTKLEDSAMYFCASTLQQSNTIYFGEGSWLTVV.